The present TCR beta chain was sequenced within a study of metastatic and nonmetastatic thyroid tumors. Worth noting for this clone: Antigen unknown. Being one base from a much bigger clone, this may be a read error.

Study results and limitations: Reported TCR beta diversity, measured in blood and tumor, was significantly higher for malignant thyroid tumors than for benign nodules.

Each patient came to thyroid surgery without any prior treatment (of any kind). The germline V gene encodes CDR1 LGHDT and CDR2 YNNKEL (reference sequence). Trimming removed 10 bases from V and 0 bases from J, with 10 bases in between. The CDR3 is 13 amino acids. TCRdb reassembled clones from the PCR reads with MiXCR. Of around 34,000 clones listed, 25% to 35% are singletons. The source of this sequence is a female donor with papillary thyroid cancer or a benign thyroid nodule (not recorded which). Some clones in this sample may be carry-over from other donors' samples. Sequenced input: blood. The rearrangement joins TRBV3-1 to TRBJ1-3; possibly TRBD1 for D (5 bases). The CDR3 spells CAIMRGSGNTIYF. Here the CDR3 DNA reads TGTGCCATTATGAGGGGCTCTGGAAACACCATATATTTT.